The entry below gives a single T cell receptor beta chain sequence along with its context. The target antigen is unknown. This entry is derived from a study of identical twins' blood T cells. Overall study findings and caveats: Top TCRbeta clonotypes were shared more with twin than unrelated donors. Out-of-frame TCRbeta clonotypes reportedly had markedly more similar V usage in twins than unrelated donors.

In the original processing: Each library had about 2 to 4 million CDR3 reads and about 100,000 to nearly 500,000 clonotypes. TCRdb reprocessed the 5' RACE reads with MiXCR, giving one entry per CDR3 protein. TCRdb, not the original authors, processed these V and J calls. The data show about 370,000 distinct CDR3 sequences, under 30% seen once. This TCR came from a woman aged 18 to 55 in good health. The sample taken for sequencing was PBMCs.

This CDR3 reads CASSSRGPDTQYF. DNA of the CDR3: TGTGCCAGCAGCTCCCGGGGGCCGGATACGCAGTATTTT. The chain couples TRBV7-9 to TRBJ2-3; D may correspond to TRBD1 or TRBD2 (6 bases each). The germline CDR1 and CDR2 sequences are SEHNR and FQNEAQ (reference sequence). The CDR3 is 13 residues long. Deletions cut 4 bases from V and 6 bases from J, with 11 bases between.